A single sample gave rise to the 30 T cell receptor beta chains below, sequenced in a study of T cell clonality in common variable immunodeficiency. Overall study findings and caveats: In common variable immunodeficiency, TCR beta chains reportedly carried fewer deletions and N-nucleotide insertions.

The data were produced by immunoSEQ multiplex PCR, yet TCRdb's version contains in-frame clones alone and is incomplete. The sample yields fewer than 30,000 clones, without any singletons. Their cognate antigens are unknown. Sequences were obtained from peripheral blood mononuclear cells. These TCRs come from a human donor with common variable immunodeficiency.

In this sample, this clone turned up many times. The read ends 3 residues before the CDR3 terminus; that terminus is restored from the germline J gene. This chain joins TRBV6-2 or TRBV6-3 and TRBJ2-5; TRBD1 is a possible D gene (5 bases). Looked up from germline, CDR1 is MNHEY and CDR2 is SVGEGT. This CDR3 comprises 17 residues. The V gene lost 2 bases and the J gene lost 4 bases, with 20 bases spanning the gap. The CDR3 protein is CASSYAASGHRLETQYF. Partial CDR3 DNA: TGTGCCAGCAGTTACGCAGCCTCAGGGCACCGGTTAGAGACC.

This clone was observed a few times. Sequencing ends 3 residues short of the CDR3 end; the germline J gene provides the rest. This rearrangement joins TRBV18 to TRBJ1-6; D unresolved. Germline loops: CDR1 KGHSH, CDR2 LQKENI. This CDR3 comprises 18 residues. Partial CDR3 DNA: TGTGCCAGCTCACCACTACCACCACACACAAACCCAATTCAGGCC. Amino acids: CASSPLPPHTNPIQA. The entire CDR3 is CASSPLPPHTNPIQALHF.

Ten or more counts support this clone. The observed sequence ends 3 residues before the CDR3 terminus, with the missing tail filled in from the germline J gene. The J gene is TRBJ2-5, the V gene TRBV18; tentatively, D is TRBD2 (7 bases). CDR3 size: 15 residues. The germline V and J ends were trimmed by 5 bases and 2 bases, with 15 bases remaining between them. CDR1 KGHSH and CDR2 LQKENI come from the germline V gene. The CDR3: CASSAGAVRQETQYF. CDR3 DNA, as far as it was read: TGTGCCAGCTCAGCGGGGGCCGTACGGCAAGAGACC.

Concerning this clone: The CDR3 extends 3 residues past the end of the read, so its final part is completed from the germline J gene. The rearrangement joins TRBV7-6 to TRBJ1-4; D remains ambiguous. Germline lookup yields CDR1 SGHVS and CDR2 FNYEAQ. V gave up 0 bases and J gave up 8 bases, with 19 bases separating them. This CDR3 region has 17 residues. The CDR3 DNA, read in part, is TGTGCCAGCAGCTTAGCGCTTGAGGCGACAACGAAGGAAAAA. Translation: CASSLALEATTKEK. The complete CDR3 reads CASSLALEATTKEKLFF.

A note on this clone: The CDR3 end lies 3 residues beyond the end of the read and is filled in from the germline J gene. The chain uses TRBV6-1 and TRBJ2-4, with TRBD1 as a possible D gene (5 bases). V was pared by 2 bases and J by 4 bases, with 6 bases between. Germline V gene data show CDR1 as MNHNS and CDR2 as SASEGT. This CDR3 has 13 amino acids. The CDR3 sequence: CASSEPGKNIQYF. The CDR3 DNA, read in part, is TGTGCCAGCAGTGAACCAGGGAAAAACATT.

This clone has more than one count but fewer than ten. From the germline J gene comes the end of the CDR3, since the read stops 3 residues before it. The gene calls are TRBV7-2 and TRBJ2-1, with D hard to call. CDR1 is SGHTA and CDR2 is FQGNSA in the germline V gene. The CDR3 is 13 amino acids. Trimming cost V 2 bases and J 9 bases, with 11 bases left between them. The sequenced CDR3 bases are TGTGCCAGCAGCTTACCGTCGGGTGGTGAG. Protein: CASSLPSGGE. The entire CDR3 protein reads CASSLPSGGEQFF.

This clone was counted ten times or more. The observed sequence ends 3 residues before the CDR3 terminus, with the missing tail filled in from the germline J gene. The V call is TRBV19, the J call TRBJ2-3; 9 nucleotides match TRBD1. The CDR3 has 16 amino acids. After removal of 6 bases from V and 2 bases from J, the junction contained 9 bases not matched to a gene. Germline values: CDR1 LNHDA, CDR2 SQIVND (reference sequence). The part of the CDR3 DNA that was read is TGTGCCAGTAGCAGGACAGGGGCAGGGCACACAGATACG. Amino acid sequence: CASSRTGAGHTDT. The full CDR3 protein is CASSRTGAGHTDTQYF.

As regards this clone: The sequence runs out 3 residues before the end of the CDR3; the remainder is reconstructed from the germline J gene. V is TRBV10-2 and J is TRBJ1-1; 8 positions match TRBD1. Trimming removed 8 bases from V and 1 base from J; junction bases left unmatched: 9. CDR3 length: 15 residues. CDR1 and CDR2 (germline): WSHSY, SAAADI. The chain's CDR3 is CASLTGVLTNTEAFF. The sequenced part of the CDR3 DNA is TGCGCCAGCCTGACAGGGGTACTGACGAACACTGAA.

This clone was seen at least ten times. The read stops 3 residues short of the end of the CDR3; the missing end is completed from the germline J gene. This chain links TRBV18 with TRBJ2-5; D is perhaps TRBD1 or TRBD2 (5 bases each). Trimming pared 3 bases from V and 1 base from J, leaving 6 bases between. The CDR3 sequence is 13 residues long. Per the germline V gene, CDR1 is KGHSH and CDR2 is LQKENI. The CDR3 bases that were read are TGTGCCAGCTCACCGAGGGGCCAAGAGACC. Translation gives CASSPRGQET. The complete CDR3 protein is CASSPRGQETQYF.

This clone was counted ten times or more. The CDR3 bases that were read are TGTGCCAGCAGCTTGGGTCAGGGATCCATTAGCTCTGGAAACACC. Translated: CASSLGQGSISSGNT. The whole CDR3 is CASSLGQGSISSGNTIYF. The rearrangement joins TRBV13 to TRBJ1-3; tentatively, D is TRBD1 (5 bases). The read is 3 residues too short to cover the CDR3 end, so that end is filled in from the germline J gene. Trimming took off 3 bases at V and 0 bases at J, with 18 bases between the two ends. The germline gives CDR1 PRHDT, CDR2 FYEKMQ (reference sequence). This CDR3 has 18 amino acids.

There are many counts of this clone. The read gets to within 3 residues of the CDR3 end, and the germline J gene fills in the rest. V is TRBV19 and J is TRBJ2-1; a weak D match, TRBD2 (6 bases). The CDR3 is made up of 16 amino acids. V gave up 10 bases and J gave up 7 bases, with 26 bases separating them. From germline, CDR1 is LNHDA and CDR2 SQIVND (reference sequence). Here the CDR3 reads CATKKVSSGIYNEQFF. CDR3 DNA, as far as it was read: TGTGCCACCAAAAAAGTTAGTAGCGGAATCTATAATGAG.

The sample holds a few counts of this clone. The read ends 3 residues shy of where the CDR3 ends; the end is completed using the germline J gene. The chain employs TRBV30 and TRBJ2-1; 8 bases line up with TRBD2. Trimming removed 2 bases from V and 4 bases from J; junction bases left unmatched: 7. Germline V gene lookup returns CDR1 GTSNPN and CDR2 SVGIG (reference sequence). CDR3 length: 15 amino acids. The CDR3 DNA, read in part, is TGTGCCTGGAGTCCCGGACTAGCCGGGTACAATGAG. It yields the protein CAWSPGLAGYNE. The full CDR3 reads CAWSPGLAGYNEQFF.

This clone was seen a handful of times. The read comes to an end 3 residues before the CDR3 does, leaving the germline J gene to fill in the end. The V and J genes are TRBV11-2 and TRBJ2-1, with TRBD2 matching over 8 bases. Germline CDR1 reads SGHAT; CDR2 reads FQNNGV. The V segment lost 7 bases and the J segment 4 bases; nucleotides outside the gene matches: 9. The CDR3 has 15 amino acids. The sequenced part of the CDR3 DNA is TGTGCCAGCACCAAAGCGGGAGAGGCATACAATGAG. The encoded protein is CASTKAGEAYNE. The CDR3, in full, reads CASTKAGEAYNEQFF.

This clone was recorded at least ten times. The read gets to within 3 residues of the CDR3 end, and the germline J gene fills in the rest. The chain combines TRBV19 with TRBJ2-3; D perhaps matches TRBD1 (6 bases). Germline assignment: CDR1 LNHDA and CDR2 SQIVND (reference sequence). This CDR3 has 14 residues. V was clipped by 5 bases and J by 2 bases, with 11 bases between them. The CDR3 protein is CASSVRGFTDTQYF. The DNA read from the CDR3 is TGTGCCAGTAGTGTCAGGGGATTCACAGATACG.

In this sample, this clone turned up a few times. The read stops 3 residues short of the end of the CDR3; the missing end is completed from the germline J gene. V usage is TRBV20-1 and J usage is TRBJ2-7, with 13 bases lining up with TRBD2. CDR1 and CDR2 from the germline V gene are DFQATT and SNEGSKA (reference sequence). V trimming: 6 bases; J trimming: 3 bases; junction bases outside the gene matches: 23. The CDR3 runs to 20 residues. CDR3 DNA, as far as it was read: TGCAGTGCCGAATCCGCCGGGACTAGCGGGACCCCGATAAGCAGCTACGAG. Translating gives CSAESAGTSGTPISSYE. The full CDR3 sequence reads CSAESAGTSGTPISSYEQYF.

A few counts support this clone. The junction differs from germline at one of its ends, possibly a read error. The CDR3 goes on 3 residues after the read ends, and that part is filled in from the germline J gene. The chain is built from TRBV18 and TRBJ2-1, with D maybe TRBD2 (5 bases). Germline CDR1 and CDR2: KGHSH and LQKENI. The length of the CDR3 is 17 residues. The CDR3 spells CASPPGGAAQFLGEQFF. The CDR3 bases that were read are TGTGCCAGCCCACCTGGAGGTGCCGCACAGTTCTTGGGTGAG.

A few counts support this clone. The CDR3 extends 3 residues past the end of the read, so its final part is completed from the germline J gene. The chain uses TRBV7-9 and TRBJ1-2, with D possibly TRBD1 on 6 matching bases. Germline V CDR1 and CDR2: SEHNR, FQNEAQ (reference sequence). CDR3 length: 12 residues. CDR3 sequence reads: CASSTRQEGYTF. The sequenced part of the CDR3 DNA is TGTGCCAGCAGCACGAGACAGGAGGGC.

This clone occurred many times. The read halts 3 residues ahead of the CDR3 end, with the missing end drawn from the germline J gene. This sequence joins TRBV18 and TRBJ2-5; 9 nucleotides line up with TRBD1. Unmatched junction bases numbered 4, after V lost 5 bases and J lost 3 bases. This CDR3 is 14 amino acids long. The germline V gene encodes CDR1 KGHSH and CDR2 LQKENI. CDR3 sequence reads: CASSTTGGKETQYF. Partial CDR3 DNA: TGTGCCAGCTCAACGACAGGGGGTAAAGAGACC. The full variable domain, completed using reference TRBV18 and TRBJ2-5, is NAGVMQNPRHLVRRRGQEARLRCSPMKGHSHVYWYRQLPEEGLKFMVYLQKENIIDESGMPKERFSAEFPKEGPSILRIQQVVRGDSAAYFCASSTTGGKETQYFGPGTRLLVL.

This clone appeared many times. The read finishes 3 residues shy of the CDR3 end, and the germline J gene is used to complete it. The genes are TRBV5-6 and TRBJ1-2, with no clear D. The CDR3 covers 15 residues. V lost 4 bases and J 2 bases, leaving 15 bases between the germline ends. Germline assignment: CDR1 SGHDT and CDR2 YYEEEE. The sequenced CDR3 bases are TGTGCCAGCAGCCCCAGAGGGCTGGTCAACTATGGC. Its protein product is CASSPRGLVNYG. The whole CDR3 protein reads CASSPRGLVNYGYTF.

The table lists this clone with many counts. The read is 3 residues too short to cover the CDR3 end, so that end is filled in from the germline J gene. The rearrangement links TRBV18 to TRBJ1-6; possibly TRBD1 for D (5 bases). The CDR3 has 14 amino acids. Germline CDR1 and CDR2: KGHSH and LQKENI. Deletions cut 0 bases from V and 6 bases from J, with 6 bases between. CDR3 sequence: CASSPPTANSPLHF. The CDR3 bases that were read are TGTGCCAGCTCACCACCGACAGCTAATTCACCC.

Only a few counts were recorded for this clone. The read comes to an end 3 residues before the CDR3 does, leaving the germline J gene to fill in the end. This sequence joins TRBV6-1 and TRBJ1-1, with a possible D match to TRBD1 (5 bases). V dropped 4 bases and J dropped 5 bases, with 11 bases sitting between them. The CDR3 is made up of 13 amino acids. Germline V gives CDR1 MNHNS, CDR2 SASEGT. The DNA read from the CDR3 is TGTGCCAGCAGTGTGTTTAGGGGAACTGAA. Protein product: CASSVFRGTE. The full-length CDR3 reads as CASSVFRGTEAFF.

Remarks on this clone: The read falls 3 residues short of the CDR3 end, and the missing part is taken from the germline J gene. The rearrangement joins TRBV30 to TRBJ2-1; 10 bases map to TRBD2. The germline V gene has CDR1 GTSNPN and CDR2 SVGIG (reference sequence). The CDR3 has 14 amino acids. V was pared by 4 bases and J by 9 bases, with 9 bases of the junction left unmatched. This CDR3 is CAWKGTSGMGEQFF. The sequenced CDR3 bases are TGTGCCTGGAAAGGAACTAGCGGGATGGGTGAG.

In the case of this clone: The read gets to within 3 residues of the CDR3 end, and the germline J gene fills in the rest. The chain recombines TRBV5-6 with TRBJ2-1, with a possible D match to TRBD2 (6 bases). CDR3 size: 14 residues. V dropped 0 bases and J dropped 5 bases, with 9 bases sitting between them. Germline V gene sequence: CDR1 SGHDT, CDR2 YYEEEE. The CDR3 loop reads CASSLGLVDNEQFF. CDR3 DNA, as far as it was read: TGTGCCAGCAGCTTGGGACTAGTTGACAATGAG.

This clone has ten or more counts. The read ends 3 residues shy of where the CDR3 ends; the end is completed using the germline J gene. The chain employs TRBV7-9 and TRBJ1-1; the D gene is possibly TRBD1 (5 bases). The CDR3 is 12 amino acids. Per germline, CDR1 SEHNR and CDR2 FQNEAQ (reference sequence). V shed 1 base and J shed 6 bases, with 6 bases lying between them. CDR3 DNA, as far as it was read: TGTGCCAGCAGCTTAGGGGGCGCTGAA. Translation: CASSLGGAE. The full-length CDR3 reads as CASSLGGAEAFF.

This clone was recorded at least ten times. CDR3 loop: CAWSIYTEAFF. The part of the CDR3 DNA that was read is TGTGCCTGGAGTATCTACACTGAA. This chain connects TRBV30 to TRBJ1-1; D gene unclear. The read falls 3 residues short of the CDR3 end, and the missing part is taken from the germline J gene. This CDR3 contains 11 residues. Looked up from germline, CDR1 is GTSNPN and CDR2 is SVGIG (reference sequence). The V gene lost 2 bases and the J gene lost 3 bases, with 4 bases spanning the gap.

About this clone itself: The junction does not match germline at one end; this may be a read error. The read is 3 residues too short to cover the CDR3 end, so that end is filled in from the germline J gene. The chain uses TRBV30 and TRBJ1-2, with D unclear. The germline V gene encodes CDR1 GTSNPN and CDR2 SVGIG (reference sequence). The CDR3 is made up of 15 amino acids. CDR3 residues: CASSAAQANYYGYTF. Partial CDR3 DNA: TGTGCCTCGAGTGCTGCCCAGGCTAATTACTATGGC.

This clone was observed at least ten times. The read is 3 residues too short to cover the CDR3 end, so that end is filled in from the germline J gene. V and J are TRBV30 and TRBJ1-2; the D gene is possibly TRBD1 (6 bases). This CDR3 is 11 amino acids long. CDR1 and CDR2 from the germline V gene are GTSNPN and SVGIG (reference sequence). V was trimmed by 5 bases and J by 6 bases, leaving 10 bases between them. The CDR3 region is CAWFRGDGYTF. The part of the CDR3 DNA that was read is TGTGCCTGGTTCAGGGGAGATGGC.

Concerning this clone: Read coverage stops 3 residues before the CDR3 terminus; the germline J gene supplies the remainder. The rearrangement links TRBV6-4 to TRBJ1-2; 9 bases line up with TRBD1. V dropped 8 bases and J dropped 0; count of bases not matched to a gene: 7. Germline V CDR1 and CDR2: MRHNA, SNTAGT. The CDR3 runs to 15 residues. CDR3 DNA, as far as it was read: TGTGCCAGCGGCGGGACAGGGACTACTAACTATGGC. The encoded protein is CASGGTGTTNYG. The whole CDR3 protein is CASGGTGTTNYGYTF.

This clone was counted only a few times. The read ends 3 residues before the CDR3 terminus; that terminus is restored from the germline J gene. This chain links TRBV5-6 with TRBJ2-1; 7 bases are shared with TRBD1. V was pared by 4 bases and J by 5 bases, with 9 bases of the junction left unmatched. The CDR3 is 15 amino acids. The germline gives CDR1 SGHDT, CDR2 YYEEEE. CDR3 amino acids: CASSPKPGQNNEQFF. The CDR3 DNA, read in part, is TGTGCCAGCAGCCCAAAACCGGGACAGAACAATGAG. The complete variable domain, with remaining parts taken from reference TRBV5-6 and TRBJ2-1, reads DAGVTQSPTHLIKTRGQQVTLRCSPKSGHDTVSWYQQALGQGPQFIFQYYEEEERQRGNFPDRFSGHQFPNYSSELNVNALLLGDSALYLCASSPKPGQNNEQFFGPGTRLTVL.

CDR3 bases read: TGTGCCAGCAGTTATCCCCCCAGGGGCACTGAA. This gives the protein CASSYPPRGTE. The whole CDR3 protein is CASSYPPRGTEAFF. The V and J genes are TRBV6-2 or TRBV6-3 and TRBJ1-1, with a tentative D call TRBD1 (6 bases). Read data end 3 residues before the CDR3 end; the end is taken from the germline J gene. V was cut by 3 bases and J by 4 bases, with 12 bases left in between. Germline lookup yields CDR1 MNHEY and CDR2 SVGEGT. The CDR3 covers 14 residues.